The subject of this entry is one T cell receptor beta chain. This clonotype was detected many times. No cognate antigen has been identified for it. Per-base qualities were not stored, and no clone one base away is much larger. No patient had a history of other malignancies or prior chemotherapy or radiotherapy, and all had node-negative disease on CT and PET/CT. At each of the two time points, 5.5 to 7.5 milliliters of peripheral venous blood were collected into EDTA tubes. PBMCs were isolated by Ficoll-Paque Plus density-gradient centrifugation. Samples were stored at -80°C immediately after collection until analysis. The data stem from a study of prognosis after radiotherapy for stage I lung cancer (dated by TCRdb to the early 2020s). Study-wide context: Between April 2018 and January 2019, 15 to 20 stage I NSCLC patients were enrolled in Nanjing, China. Using image-guided IMRT or VMAT, SBRT was delivered in 3 to 5 fractions at a biologically effective dose of at least 100 Gy. Newly diagnosed primary stage I lung tumors were found in fourteen patients, while oligometastatic NSCLC after surgical resection of the primary tumor was found in roughly 5. Tumor histology was squamous cell carcinoma in roughly 7 patients and adenocarcinoma in more than 10. Ages in the cohort of 10 to 15 men and about 6 women ranged from roughly 50 to 85 years, with a median of 74. The study profiled peripheral blood TCR beta repertoires from stage I NSCLC patients before and after stereotactic body radiotherapy and related them to distant failure. No patient received concurrent therapy alongside SBRT. Four of the 19 patients developed distant metastases after SBRT, at a median of approximately 7 months; the other 15 showed no significant progression. Every patient was regarded as medically inoperable, because of comorbidities in 11 to 13 cases and refusal of surgery in more than 5 cases. The study sequenced about 38 blood samples from 19 patients, one before and one after SBRT per patient. Overall results and qualifications from the work: All reported P values were unadjusted for multiple comparisons. Differences in TRBV and TRBJ usage frequencies by metastasis status were reportedly observed in two V genes at baseline and in several V and two J genes after SBRT. Post-SBRT Shannon entropy and its change from baseline were lower in patients who developed distant metastases; baseline Shannon entropy was not associated with metastases. Whether the expanded TCR clones were tumor-specific was not determined. Unique TCR clone counts fell after SBRT (median around 9,800 before versus roughly 6,200 after; Wilcoxon paired P=0.011). The study was limited by its small cohort and short follow-up, and the findings require independent validation.

V is shortened by 4 bases, J by 6 bases, and the region joining them spans 16 bases. Its CDR3 holds 15 amino acids, cysteine through phenylalanine. Just CDR3 DNA is preserved here, 45 bases in frame from base 1. According to the germline V gene, CDR1 reads ENHRY and CDR2 reads SYGVKD. The TCR beta CDR3 region was amplified from genomic DNA by two rounds of multiplex PCR. In the first PCR round, primers specific to each TRBV and TRBJ gene were used, and the primer sequences were filed in Chinese patent CN105087789A. Universal primers were used in the second round of PCR. The Roche High Pure PCR Template Preparation Kit was used to extract genomic DNA from the frozen PBMCs. An Illumina HiSeq 3000 was used to sequence the libraries paired-end with 151 bp reads. Processing in the source paper ran as follows. CutAdapt was used to remove raw reads lacking the multiplex PCR primer sequences. Using PEAR, the high-quality paired reads were merged into contigs. By aligning each contig to reference sequences, MiXCR assigned the TRB V, D and J gene segments to that contig. To remove sequencing errors, CDR3 sequences were clustered according to base quality and sequence similarity. Shannon entropy normalized by the natural log of productive TCR sequence number was used as the measure of diversity. Clonality was computed as one minus the ratio of Shannon entropy to the natural log of the number of unique clonotypes. Using the Youden index from ROC curves, the researchers picked the repertoire-metric cut-offs for progression-free survival, and all analyses were carried out in R 3.5.3. Through fastp at Q25 and MiXCR, TCRdb rebuilt clones from the public reads, retaining in-frame beta chains. Each entry is one CDR3 protein sequence, shown with its most common DNA and genes. The V and J calls follow TCRdb's processing rather than the paper's. Recorded for this sample are nearly 35,000 distinct CDR3 sequences; nearly 35% of them occurred a single time. Roughly 15% of the sample is taken by the ten largest.

This material consisted of PBMCs, taken before or after stereotactic body radiation therapy (not recorded which). The V and J segments used are TRBV10-3 and TRBJ2-1; the D call is tentative, TRBD1 or TRBD2, as each matches 6 bases. The receptor was derived from a donor aged 50 or older with non-small cell lung cancer. Here is the DNA: TGTGCCATCAGTGGGGCTAACGGGGGCCCCAATGAGCAGTTCTTC. This gives the protein CAISGANGGPNEQFF.